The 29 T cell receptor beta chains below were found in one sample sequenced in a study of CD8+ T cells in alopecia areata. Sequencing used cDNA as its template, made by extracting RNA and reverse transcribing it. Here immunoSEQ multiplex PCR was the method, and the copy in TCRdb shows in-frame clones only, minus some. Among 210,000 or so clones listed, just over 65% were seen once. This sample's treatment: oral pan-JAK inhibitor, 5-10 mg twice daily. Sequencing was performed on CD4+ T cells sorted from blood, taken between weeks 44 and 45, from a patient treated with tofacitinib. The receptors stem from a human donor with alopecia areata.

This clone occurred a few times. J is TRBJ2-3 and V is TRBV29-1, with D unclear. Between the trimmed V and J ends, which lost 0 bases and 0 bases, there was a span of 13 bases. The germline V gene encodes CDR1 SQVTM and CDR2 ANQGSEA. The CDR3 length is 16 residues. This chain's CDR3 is CSVEDRLILSTDTQYF. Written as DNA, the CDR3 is TGCAGCGTTGAAGATCGTCTAATACTTAGCACAGATACGCAGTATTTT.

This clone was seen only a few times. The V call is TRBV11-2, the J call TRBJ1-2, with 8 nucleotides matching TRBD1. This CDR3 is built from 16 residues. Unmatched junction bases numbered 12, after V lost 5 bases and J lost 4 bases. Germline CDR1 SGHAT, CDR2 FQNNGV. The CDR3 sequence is CASSPGVQGAAYGYTF. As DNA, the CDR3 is TGTGCCAGCAGCCCAGGGGTGCAGGGGGCTGCCTATGGCTACACCTTC.

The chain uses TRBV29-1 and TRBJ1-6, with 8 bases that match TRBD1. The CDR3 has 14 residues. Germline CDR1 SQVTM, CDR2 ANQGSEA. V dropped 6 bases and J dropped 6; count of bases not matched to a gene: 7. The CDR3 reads CSVLTGGLNSPLHF. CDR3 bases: TGCAGCGTCCTAACAGGGGGGCTTAATTCACCCCTCCACTTT. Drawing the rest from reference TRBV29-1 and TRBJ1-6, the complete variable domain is SAVISQKPSRDICQRGTSLTIQCQVDSQVTMMFWYRQQPGQSLTLIATANQGSEATYESGFVIDKFPISRPNLTFSTLTVSNMSPEDSSIYLCSVLTGGLNSPLHFGNGTRLTVT.

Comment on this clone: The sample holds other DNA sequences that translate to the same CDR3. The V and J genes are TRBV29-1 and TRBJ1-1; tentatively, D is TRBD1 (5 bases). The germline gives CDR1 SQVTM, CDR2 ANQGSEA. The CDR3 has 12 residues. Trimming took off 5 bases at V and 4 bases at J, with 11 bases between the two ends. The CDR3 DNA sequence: TGCAGCGTTTCGAGTGGGGGCACTGAAGCTTTCTTT. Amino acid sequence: CSVSSGGTEAFF.

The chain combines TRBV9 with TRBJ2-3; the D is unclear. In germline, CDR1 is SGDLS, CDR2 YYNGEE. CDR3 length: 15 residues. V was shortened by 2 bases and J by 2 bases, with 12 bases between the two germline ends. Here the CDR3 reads CASSVSGSLTDTQYF. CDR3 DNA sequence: TGTGCCAGCAGCGTGTCCGGGTCCCTCACAGATACGCAGTATTTT.

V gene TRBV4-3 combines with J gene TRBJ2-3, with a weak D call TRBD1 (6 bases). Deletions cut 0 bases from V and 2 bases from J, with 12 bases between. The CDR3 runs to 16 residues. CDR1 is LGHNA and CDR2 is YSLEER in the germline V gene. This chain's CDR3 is CASSQDSGQPTDTQYF. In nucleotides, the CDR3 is TGCGCCAGCAGCCAAGACTCTGGACAGCCCACAGATACGCAGTATTTT.

CDR3 sequence: CASRQGATGELFF. The CDR3 nucleotides read TGTGCCAGCAGGCAGGGGGCGACCGGGGAGCTGTTTTTT. The rearrangement joins TRBV11-2 to TRBJ2-2; TRBD1 matches at 8 bases. The CDR3 contains 13 residues. Unmatched junction bases numbered 2, after V lost 6 bases and J lost 5 bases. Germline assignment: CDR1 SGHAT and CDR2 FQNNGV. The full variable domain, with the rest looked up from reference TRBV11-2 and TRBJ2-2, is EAGVAQSPRYKIIEKRQSVAFWCNPISGHATLYWYQQILGQGPKLLIQFQNNGVVDDSQLPKDRFSAERLKGVDSTLKIQPAKLEDSAVYLCASRQGATGELFFGEGSRLTVL.

The CDR3 sequence: CASSYTEGLANYEQYF. The CDR3 DNA follows: TGTGCCAGCAGTTACACCGAGGGACTAGCCAACTACGAGCAGTACTTC. The rearrangement joins TRBV6-6 to TRBJ2-7; 9 bases match TRBD2. CDR1 is MNHNY and CDR2 is SVGAGI in the germline V gene (reference sequence). J was trimmed by 3 bases and V by 2 bases; bases with no gene match: 8. The CDR3 covers 16 residues.

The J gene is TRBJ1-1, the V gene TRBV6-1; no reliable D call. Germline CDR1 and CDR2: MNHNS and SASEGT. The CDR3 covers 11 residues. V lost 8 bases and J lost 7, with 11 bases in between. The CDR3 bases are TGTGCCAGCCTCGAGGCTCGTGAAGCTTTCTTT. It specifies CASLEAREAFF.

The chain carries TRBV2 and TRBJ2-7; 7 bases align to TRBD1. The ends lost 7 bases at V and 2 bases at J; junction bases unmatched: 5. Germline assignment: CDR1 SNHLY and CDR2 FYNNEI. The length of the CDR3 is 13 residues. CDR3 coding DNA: TGTGCCAGCACGAGGGACAGCACCTACGAGCAGTACTTC. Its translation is CASTRDSTYEQYF. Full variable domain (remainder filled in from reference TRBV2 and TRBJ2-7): EPEVTQTPSHQVTQMGQEVILRCVPISNHLYFYWYRQILGQKVEFLVSFYNNEISEKSEIFDDQFSVERPDGSNFTLKIRSTKLEDSAMYFCASTRDSTYEQYFGPGTRLTVT.

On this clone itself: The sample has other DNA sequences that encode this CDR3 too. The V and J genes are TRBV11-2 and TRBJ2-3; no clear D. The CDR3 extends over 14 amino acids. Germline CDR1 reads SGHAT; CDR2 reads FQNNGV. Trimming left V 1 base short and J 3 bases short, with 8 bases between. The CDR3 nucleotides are TGTGCCAGCAGCTTAGTAGGGCGGACAGATACGCAGTATTTT. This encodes CASSLVGRTDTQYF.

CDR3 region: CASSLGRQGGSFEQYF. CDR3 nucleotide sequence: TGTGCCAGCAGCTTAGGTAGGCAGGGCGGTTCGTTCGAGCAGTACTTC. This chain connects TRBV7-6 to TRBJ2-7; possible D gene TRBD1, 5 bases. The CDR3 extends over 16 amino acids. Germline V gene lookup returns CDR1 SGHVS and CDR2 FNYEAQ. Trimming removed 1 base at V and 6 bases at J, with 19 bases between.

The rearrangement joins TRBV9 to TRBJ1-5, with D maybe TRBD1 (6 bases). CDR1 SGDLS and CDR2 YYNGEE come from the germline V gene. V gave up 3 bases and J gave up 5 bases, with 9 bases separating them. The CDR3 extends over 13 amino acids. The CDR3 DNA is TGTGCCAGCAGCGGGGACACCGATCAGCCCCAGCATTTT. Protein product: CASSGDTDQPQHF.

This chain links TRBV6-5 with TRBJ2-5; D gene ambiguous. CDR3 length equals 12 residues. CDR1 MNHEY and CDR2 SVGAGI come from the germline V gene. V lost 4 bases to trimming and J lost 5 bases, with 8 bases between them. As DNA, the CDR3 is TGTGCCAGCAGTTCCGGGTGGGAGACCCAGTACTTC. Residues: CASSSGWETQYF.

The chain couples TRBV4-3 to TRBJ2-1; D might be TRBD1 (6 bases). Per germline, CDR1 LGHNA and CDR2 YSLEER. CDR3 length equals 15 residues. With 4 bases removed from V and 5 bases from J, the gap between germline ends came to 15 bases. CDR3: CASSPVWGQDNEQFF. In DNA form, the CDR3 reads TGCGCCAGCAGCCCCGTTTGGGGGCAGGACAATGAGCAGTTCTTC.

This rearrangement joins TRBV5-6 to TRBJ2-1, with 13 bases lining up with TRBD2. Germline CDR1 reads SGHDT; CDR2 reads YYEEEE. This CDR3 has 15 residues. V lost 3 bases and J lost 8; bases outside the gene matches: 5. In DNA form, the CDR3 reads TGTGCCAGCAGCTCGGGACTAGCGGGACGACATGAGCAGTTCTTC. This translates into CASSSGLAGRHEQFF.

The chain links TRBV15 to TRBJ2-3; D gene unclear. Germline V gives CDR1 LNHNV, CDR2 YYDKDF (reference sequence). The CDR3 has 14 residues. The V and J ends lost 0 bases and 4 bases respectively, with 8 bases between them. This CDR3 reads CATSRDRAADTQYF. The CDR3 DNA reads TGTGCCACCAGCAGAGATCGGGCGGCAGATACGCAGTATTTT.

CDR3 nucleotide sequence: TGCGCCAGCCATAAGGGACAGGGAGATGGCTACACCTTC. It encodes CASHKGQGDGYTF. The V gene is TRBV4-1, the J gene TRBJ1-2, with 9 bases fitting TRBD1. CDR1 and CDR2 from the germline V gene are MGHRA and YSYEKL. There are 13 residues in the CDR3. With 8 bases clipped from V and 6 bases from J, the junction kept 7 bases outside the gene matches.

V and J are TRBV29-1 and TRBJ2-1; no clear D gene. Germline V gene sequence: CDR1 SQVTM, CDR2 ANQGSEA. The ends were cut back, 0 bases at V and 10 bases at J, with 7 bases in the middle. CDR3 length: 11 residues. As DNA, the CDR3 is TGCAGCGTTGAAGATCTTAGGGAGCAGTTCTTC. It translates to CSVEDLREQFF.

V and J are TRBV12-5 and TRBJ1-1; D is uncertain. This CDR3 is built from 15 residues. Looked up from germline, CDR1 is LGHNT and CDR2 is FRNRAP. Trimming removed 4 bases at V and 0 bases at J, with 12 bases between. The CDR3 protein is CASGSTSRLNTEAFF. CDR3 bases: TGTGCTAGTGGTTCAACCTCCCGACTGAACACTGAAGCTTTCTTT.

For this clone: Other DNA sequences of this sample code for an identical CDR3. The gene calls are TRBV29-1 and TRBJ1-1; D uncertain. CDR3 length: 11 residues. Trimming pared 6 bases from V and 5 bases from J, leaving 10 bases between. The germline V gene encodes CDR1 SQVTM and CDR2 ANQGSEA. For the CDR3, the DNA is TGCAGCGTGGGTGGAGGGACTGAAGCTTTCTTT. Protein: CSVGGGTEAFF.

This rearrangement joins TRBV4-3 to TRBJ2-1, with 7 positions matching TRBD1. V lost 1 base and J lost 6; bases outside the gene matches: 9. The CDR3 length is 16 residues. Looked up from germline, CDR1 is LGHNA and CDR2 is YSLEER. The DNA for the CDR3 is TGCGCCAGCAGCCAAGCCGGGACAGAGAACGTCAATGAGCAGTTCTTC. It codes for CASSQAGTENVNEQFF.

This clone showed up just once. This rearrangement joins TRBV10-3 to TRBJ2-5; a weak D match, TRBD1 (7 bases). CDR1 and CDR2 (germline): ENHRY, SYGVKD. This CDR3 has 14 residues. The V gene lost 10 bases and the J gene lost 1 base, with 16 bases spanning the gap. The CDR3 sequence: CASRAGQPQETQYF. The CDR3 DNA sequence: TGTGCCAGCAGGGCGGGACAGCCCCAAGAGACCCAGTACTTC.

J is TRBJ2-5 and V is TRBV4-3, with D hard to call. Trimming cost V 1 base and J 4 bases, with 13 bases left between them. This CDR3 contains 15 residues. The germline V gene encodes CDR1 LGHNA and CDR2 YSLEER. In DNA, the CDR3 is TGCGCCAGCAGCCAAGTTGGGCAGCTCGGAGAGACCCAGTACTTC. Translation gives CASSQVGQLGETQYF.

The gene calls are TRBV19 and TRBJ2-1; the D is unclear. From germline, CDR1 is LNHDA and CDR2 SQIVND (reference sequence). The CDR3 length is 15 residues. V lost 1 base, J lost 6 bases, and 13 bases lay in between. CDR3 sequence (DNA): TGTGCCAGTAGTATAGCTGGAGCGTTCCCCAATGAGCAGTTCTTC. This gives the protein CASSIAGAFPNEQFF.

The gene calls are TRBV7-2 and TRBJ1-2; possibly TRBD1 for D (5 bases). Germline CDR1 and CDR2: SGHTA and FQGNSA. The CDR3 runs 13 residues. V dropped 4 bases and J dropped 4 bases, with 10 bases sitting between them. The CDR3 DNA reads TGTGCCAGCAGCTGGGACGCCCTCTATGGCTACACCTTC. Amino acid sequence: CASSWDALYGYTF.

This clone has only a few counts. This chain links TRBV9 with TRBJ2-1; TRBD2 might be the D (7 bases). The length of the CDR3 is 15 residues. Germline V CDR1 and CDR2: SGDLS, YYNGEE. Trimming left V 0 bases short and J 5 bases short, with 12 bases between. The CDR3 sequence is CASSVAAGANNEQFF. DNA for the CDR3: TGTGCCAGCAGCGTAGCGGCGGGGGCGAACAATGAGCAGTTCTTC.

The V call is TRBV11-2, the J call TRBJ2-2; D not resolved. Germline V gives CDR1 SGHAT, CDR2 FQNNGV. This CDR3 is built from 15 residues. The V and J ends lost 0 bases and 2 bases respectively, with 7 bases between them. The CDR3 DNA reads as TGTGCCAGCAGCTTAGATCGTCATAACACCGGGGAGCTGTTTTTT. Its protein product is CASSLDRHNTGELFF.

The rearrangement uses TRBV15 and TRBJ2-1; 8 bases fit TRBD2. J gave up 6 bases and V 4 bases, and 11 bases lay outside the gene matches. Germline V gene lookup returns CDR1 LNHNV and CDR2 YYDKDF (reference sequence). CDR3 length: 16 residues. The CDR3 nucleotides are TGTGCCACCAGCACGGGAAGCGGGGGATCCCGCAATGAGCAGTTCTTC. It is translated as CATSTGSGGSRNEQFF. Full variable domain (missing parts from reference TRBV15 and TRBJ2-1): DAMVIQNPRYQVTQFGKPVTLSCSQTLNHNVMYWYQQKSSQAPKLLFHYYDKDFNNEADTPDNFQSRRPNTSFCFLDIRSPGLGDTAMYLCATSTGSGGSRNEQFFGPGTRLTVL.